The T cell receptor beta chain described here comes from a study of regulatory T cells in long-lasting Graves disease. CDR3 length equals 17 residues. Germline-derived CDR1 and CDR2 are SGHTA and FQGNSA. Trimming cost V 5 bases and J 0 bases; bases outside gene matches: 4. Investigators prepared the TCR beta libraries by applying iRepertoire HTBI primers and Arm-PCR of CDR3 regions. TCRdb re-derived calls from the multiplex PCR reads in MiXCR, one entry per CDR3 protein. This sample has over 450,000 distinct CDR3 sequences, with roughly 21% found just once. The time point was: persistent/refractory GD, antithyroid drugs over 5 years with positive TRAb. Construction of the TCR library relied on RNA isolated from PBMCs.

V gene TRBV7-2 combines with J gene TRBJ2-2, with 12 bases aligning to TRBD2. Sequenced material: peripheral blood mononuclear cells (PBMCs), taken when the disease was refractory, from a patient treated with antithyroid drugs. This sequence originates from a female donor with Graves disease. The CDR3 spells CASSPGLAGTNTGELFF. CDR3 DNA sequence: TGTGCCAGCAGCCCCGGACTAGCGGGGACGAACACCGGGGAGCTGTTTTTT.